The subject of this entry is one T cell receptor (beta chain). The antigen is unknown. J gave up 2 bases and V 4 bases, and 7 bases lay outside the gene matches. Germline lookup yields CDR1 MGHRA and CDR2 YSYEKL. The CDR3 contains 15 residues. Prepared libraries of TCR beta cDNA carried unique molecular identifiers. MiXCR, run by TCRdb on the PCR reads, gives a single entry per CDR3 protein. Of about 620,000 distinct CDR3 sequences listed, roughly 47% are singletons. This specimen belongs to a study of post-analysis software for immune sequencing data. Overall study context: Disease trajectories encompassed relapsing-remitting, secondary progressive and progressive-relapsing multiple sclerosis.

General study points: Controls had lower frequencies than patients of about 5 TRBV segments, which included TRBV5-6, TRBV5-1 and TRBV20-1. Samples sharing a preparation batch grouped tightly together when assessed by F measure. Patients with multiple sclerosis recorded significantly lower normalized Chao1 diversity than controls, the study found.

The clonotype was recovered from a girl aged 10 to 17 with multiple sclerosis. Sequenced material: blood. The genes are TRBV4-1 and TRBJ1-1, with 7 bases matching TRBD1. The CDR3 DNA reads as TGCGCCAGCAGCCCGTACGGGACAGCTAACACTGAAGCTTTCTTT. Translation: CASSPYGTANTEAFF.